Listed below are T cell receptor beta chains from one sample, sequenced in a study of beta chain features in type 1 diabetes. Generated by immunoSEQ multiplex PCR, the TCRdb table keeps only in-frame clones and is missing some. Altogether approximately 150,000 clones are present, 9.7% being singletons, with the ten largest covering about 0.6%. Sequenced input: central memory CD4+ T cells from blood. The receptor set was obtained from a woman between 35 and 50 years old in good health. Each CDR3 is given with its conserved first and last residue. A D gene is named only where the DNA matches it firmly. Some rows mark clone size as missing; the rest say once, few, many or name a class of expanded clone.

TRBJ1-2,13,NA,many,TRBV16,TGTGCCAGCAGCGAGACAGGTGACTATGGCTACACCTTC,CASSETGDYGYTF
TRBJ1-1,14,NA,NA,TRBV5-1,TGCGCCAGCAGGCGAAACAGGGAGGGCACTGAAGCTTTCTTT,CASRRNREGTEAFF
TRBJ2-2,15,TRBD1,NA,TRBV9,TGTGCCAGCAGCGTCCGGACAGGGGGCACCGGGGAGCTGTTTTTT,CASSVRTGGTGELFF
TRBJ1-1,14,NA,few,TRBV10-3,TGTGCCATCACAGAACAGATAGGGAACACTGAAGCTTTCTTT,CAITEQIGNTEAFF
TRBJ2-5,11,NA,few,TRBV7-2,TGTGCCAGCAGCCCGCCAGGGACCCAGTACTTC,CASSPPGTQYF
TRBJ2-3,15,NA,NA,TRBV7-9,TGTGCCAGCAGCTTACAGGGTGAGGAAACAGATACGCAGTATTTT,CASSLQGEETDTQYF
TRBJ1-3,15,TRBD1,NA,TRBV14,TGTGCCAGCAGTAAACTACAGGGGACCAGAAACACCATATATTTT,CASSKLQGTRNTIYF
TRBJ1-6,13,NA,NA,TRBV7-8,TGTGCCAGCAGCTCAGGGAGGGATTCACCCCTCCACTTT,CASSSGRDSPLHF
TRBJ1-5,14,TRBD1,NA,TRBV2,TGTGCCAGCAGAGACAGGGGCGGCAATCAGCCCCAGCATTTT,CASRDRGGNQPQHF
TRBJ2-2,15,NA,few,TRBV4-3,TGCGCCAGCAGCCGTATAGCGACAAACACCGGGGAGCTGTTTTTT,CASSRIATNTGELFF
TRBJ1-1,15,TRBD1,NA,TRBV7-9,TGTGCCAGCAGCCTGACAGGGCCGGGTGACACTGAAGCTTTCTTT,CASSLTGPGDTEAFF
TRBJ2-1,16,NA,NA,TRBV7-2,TGTGCCAGCAGCACTCCCACACGGGTTGGGTACAATGAGCAGTTCTTC,CASSTPTRVGYNEQFF
TRBJ2-7,14,TRBD1,NA,TRBV23-1,TGCGCCAGCAGTCCCGGGACAGATCCTTACGAGCAGTACTTC,CASSPGTDPYEQYF
TRBJ2-5,16,TRBD1,NA,TRBV29-1,TGCAGCGTCCCGCCTCGTGCAGGGGGCTGGCAAGAGACCCAGTACTTC,CSVPPRAGGWQETQYF
TRBJ1-2,13,TRBD1,NA,TRBV18,TGTGCCAGCTCACCGGACAGGGGCTATGGCTACACCTTC,CASSPDRGYGYTF
TRBJ1-1,11,NA,many,TRBV20-1,TGCAGTGCTTACAGGGTCTCTGAAGCTTTCTTT,CSAYRVSEAFF
TRBJ1-3,14,NA,few,TRBV7-9,TGTGCCAGCAGCCCAACCCAGACTGGAAACACCATATATTTT,CASSPTQTGNTIYF
TRBJ2-7,12,NA,NA,TRBV7-9,TGTGCCAGCAGTGGGAGATCCTACGAGCAGTACTTC,CASSGRSYEQYF
TRBJ1-5,12,NA,NA,TRBV7-9,TGTGCCAGCAGCTTAGTGGGGGGGTCCCAGCATTTT,CASSLVGGSQHF
TRBJ1-4,14,NA,NA,TRBV14,TGTGCCAGCAGCCAAGAACGGCGGGGGGAAAAACTGTTTTTT,CASSQERRGEKLFF
TRBJ1-1,15,TRBD1,few,TRBV27,TGTGCCAGCAGATTCCAGACAGGGCCTAACACTGAAGCTTTCTTT,CASRFQTGPNTEAFF
TRBJ2-1,14,TRBD2,NA,TRBV5-1,TGCGCCAGCAGCAAGAGCGGGGGGGACAATGAGCAGTTCTTC,CASSKSGGDNEQFF
TRBJ2-7,14,NA,NA,TRBV2,TGTGCCAGCAGTGCTGTTACAGTAGCCTACGAGCAGTACTTC,CASSAVTVAYEQYF
TRBJ2-7,16,TRBD1,NA,TRBV10-3,TGTGCCATCGGTGGTGGGCAGGGGGCAATTAGCGACGAGCAGTACTTC,CAIGGGQGAISDEQYF
TRBJ2-7,16,TRBD2,once,TRBV2,TGTGCCAGCAGTGACCCTAGCGGGGGGCCATCCTACGAGCAGTACTTC,CASSDPSGGPSYEQYF
TRBJ1-1,13,NA,NA,TRBV10-3,TGTGCCATCAGTGGAGGTACAAGGACTGAAGCTTTCTTT,CAISGGTRTEAFF
TRBJ2-5,14,NA,NA,TRBV6-5,TGTGCCATCAGTAAAAGGGACAACCAAGAGACCCAGTACTTC,CAISKRDNQETQYF
TRBJ2-3,12,NA,NA,TRBV29-1,TGCAGCGTTGCCCCTCCCGGAGATACGCAGTATTTT,CSVAPPGDTQYF
TRBJ1-2,13,NA,NA,TRBV5-4,TGTGCCAGCAGCCCTGATTCGGGACAACCCTACGGCTTC,CASSPDSGQPYGF
TRBJ2-2,14,TRBD1,few,TRBV2,TGTGCCAGCAGTAACAGGGGTGACACCGGGGAGCTGTTTTTT,CASSNRGDTGELFF
TRBJ1-2,14,NA,NA,TRBV6-5,TGTGCCAGCAGTTACCTAGGCAGGACTCATGGCTACACCTTC,CASSYLGRTHGYTF
TRBJ1-1,17,NA,few,TRBV4-1,TGCGCCAGCAGCCAAGATCCCTATTCGACAGTTAACACTGAAGCTTTCTTT,CASSQDPYSTVNTEAFF
TRBJ2-3,16,TRBD2,few,TRBV2,TGTGCCAGCAGGGTTCTAGCGGGGGGTTCCACAGATACGCAGTATTTT,CASRVLAGGSTDTQYF
TRBJ1-3,12,NA,few,TRBV5-1,TGCGCCAGCAGCTTGGACAGAAACACCATATATTTT,CASSLDRNTIYF
TRBJ2-1,14,NA,few,TRBV5-6,TGTGCCAGCTGTCGACTCATCCTACAATTAGAGCAGTTCTTC,CASCRLILQLEQFF
TRBJ1-2,14,TRBD1,NA,TRBV6-5,TGTGCCAGCAGCCGGGACAGGAATCACTATGGCTACACCTTC,CASSRDRNHYGYTF
TRBJ2-1,15,NA,many,TRBV2,TGTGCCAGCAGTGATCGGGGGGCAGTCAACAATGAGCAGTTCTTC,CASSDRGAVNNEQFF
TRBJ2-1,17,TRBD1,few,TRBV5-4,TGTGCCAGCAGCGCATACAGGGGGAAGGAGGGCTACAATGAGCAGTTCTTC,CASSAYRGKEGYNEQFF
TRBJ2-3,17,TRBD2,few,TRBV4-1,TGCGCCAGCAGCCAAGAGGTAGCGGGGGGGTTCGGAGATACGCAGTATTTT,CASSQEVAGGFGDTQYF
TRBJ2-3,15,TRBD2,NA,TRBV2,TGTGCCAGCAGTGGGTCTAGCGGGGGGGCGGATACGCAGTATTTT,CASSGSSGGADTQYF